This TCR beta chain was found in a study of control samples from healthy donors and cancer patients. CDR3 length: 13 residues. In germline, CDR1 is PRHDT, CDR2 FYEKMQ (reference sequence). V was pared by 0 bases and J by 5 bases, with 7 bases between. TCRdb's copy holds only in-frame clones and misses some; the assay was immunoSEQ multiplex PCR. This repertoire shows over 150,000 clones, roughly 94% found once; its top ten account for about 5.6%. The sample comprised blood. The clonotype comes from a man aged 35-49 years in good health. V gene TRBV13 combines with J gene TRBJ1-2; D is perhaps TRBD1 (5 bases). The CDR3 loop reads CASSLGGTYGYTF. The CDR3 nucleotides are TGTGCCAGCAGCTTAGGAGGGACTTATGGCTACACCTTC.